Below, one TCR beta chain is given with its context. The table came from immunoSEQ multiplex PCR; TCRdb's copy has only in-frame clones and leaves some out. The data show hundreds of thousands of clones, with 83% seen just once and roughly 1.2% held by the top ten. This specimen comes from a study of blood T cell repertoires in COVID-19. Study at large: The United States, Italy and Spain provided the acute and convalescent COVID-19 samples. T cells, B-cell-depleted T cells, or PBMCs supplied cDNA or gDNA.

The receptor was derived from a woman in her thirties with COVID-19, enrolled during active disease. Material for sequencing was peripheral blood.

CDR3 sequence (DNA): TGTGCCAGTAGTAAAGACAGGGGAAGGGAATCACCCCTCCACTTT. It codes for CASSKDRGRESPLHF. The V call is TRBV19, the J call TRBJ1-6, with 8 bases identical to TRBD1. CDR1 and CDR2 (germline): LNHDA, SQIVND (reference sequence). The V and J ends lost 4 bases and 10 bases, in that order; junction bases with no gene match: 9. The CDR3 has 15 residues.